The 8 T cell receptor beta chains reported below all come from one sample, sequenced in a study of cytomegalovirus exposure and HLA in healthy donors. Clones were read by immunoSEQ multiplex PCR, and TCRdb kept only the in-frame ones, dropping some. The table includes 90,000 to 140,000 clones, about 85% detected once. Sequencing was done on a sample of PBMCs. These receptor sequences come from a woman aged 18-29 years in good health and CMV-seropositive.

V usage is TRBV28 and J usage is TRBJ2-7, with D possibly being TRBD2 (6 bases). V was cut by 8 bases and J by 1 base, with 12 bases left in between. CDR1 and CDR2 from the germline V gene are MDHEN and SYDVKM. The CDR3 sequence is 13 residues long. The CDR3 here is CASSGDKSYEQYF. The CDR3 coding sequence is TGTGCCAGCTCGGGGGATAAGTCCTACGAGCAGTACTTC. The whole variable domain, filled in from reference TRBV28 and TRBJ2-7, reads DVKVTQSSRYLVKRTGEKVFLECVQDMDHENMFWYRQDPGLGLRLIYFSYDVKMKEKGDIPEGYSVSREKKERFSLILESASTNQTSMYLCASSGDKSYEQYFGPGTRLTVT.

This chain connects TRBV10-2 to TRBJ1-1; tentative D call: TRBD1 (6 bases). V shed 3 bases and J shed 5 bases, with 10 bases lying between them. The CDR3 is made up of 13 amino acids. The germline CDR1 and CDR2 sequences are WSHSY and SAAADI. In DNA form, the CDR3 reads TGCGCCAGCAGTGATTTCGACAGGACTGAAGCTTTCTTT. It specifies CASSDFDRTEAFF.

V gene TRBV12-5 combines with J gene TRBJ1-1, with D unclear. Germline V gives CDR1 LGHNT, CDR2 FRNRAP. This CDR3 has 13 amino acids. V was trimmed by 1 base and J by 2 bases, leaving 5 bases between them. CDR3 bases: TGTGCTAGTGGTTTGGACATTAACACTGAAGCTTTCTTT. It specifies CASGLDINTEAFF.

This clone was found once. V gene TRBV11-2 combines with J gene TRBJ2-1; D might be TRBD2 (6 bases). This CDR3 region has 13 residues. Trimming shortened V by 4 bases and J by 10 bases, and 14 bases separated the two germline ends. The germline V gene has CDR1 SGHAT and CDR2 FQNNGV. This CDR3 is CASSWTGTQEQFF. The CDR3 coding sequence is TGTGCCAGCAGCTGGACCGGGACTCAGGAGCAGTTCTTC.

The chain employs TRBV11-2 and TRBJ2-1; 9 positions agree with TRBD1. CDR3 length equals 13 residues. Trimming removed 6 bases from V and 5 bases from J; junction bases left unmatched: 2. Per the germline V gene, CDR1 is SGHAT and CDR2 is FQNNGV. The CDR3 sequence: CASRRTGDNEQFF. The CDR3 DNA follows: TGTGCCAGCAGACGGACAGGGGACAATGAGCAGTTCTTC.

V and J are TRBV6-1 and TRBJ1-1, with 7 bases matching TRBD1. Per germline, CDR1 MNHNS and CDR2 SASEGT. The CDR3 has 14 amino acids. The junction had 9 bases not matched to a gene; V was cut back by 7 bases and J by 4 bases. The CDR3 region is CASTRGGVSTEAFF. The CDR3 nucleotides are TGTGCCAGCACTCGAGGGGGCGTTTCCACTGAAGCTTTCTTT.

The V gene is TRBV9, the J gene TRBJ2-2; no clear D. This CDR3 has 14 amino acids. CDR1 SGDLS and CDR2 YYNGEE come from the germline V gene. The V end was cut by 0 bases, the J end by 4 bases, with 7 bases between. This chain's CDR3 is CASSVVPGTGELFF. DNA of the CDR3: TGTGCCAGCAGCGTAGTTCCAGGCACCGGGGAGCTGTTTTTT.

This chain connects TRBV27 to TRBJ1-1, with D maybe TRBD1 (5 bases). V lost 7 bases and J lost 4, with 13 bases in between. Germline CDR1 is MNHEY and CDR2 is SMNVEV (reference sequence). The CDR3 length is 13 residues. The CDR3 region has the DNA TGTGCCAGCAAACTAGGGAGGGGCACTGAAGCTTTCTTT. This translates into CASKLGRGTEAFF.